The clone carrying this TCR beta chain was seen more than once but under ten times. Antigen: not known. Repertoires were generated with immunoSEQ multiplex PCR, while TCRdb's copy carries only in-frame clones and drops some. The profile shows hundreds of thousands of clones, 80% to 90% of them singletons. The entry originates in a study of cytomegalovirus exposure and HLA in healthy donors. General study findings and limits: Subsequent analysis of the 120 or so validation repertoires found a tendency for first-cohort TCR clusters to co-occur. Testing in vitro showed a few CMV-associated chains specific for CMV antigens. Usually a TCR sequence was rare, but some public TCRs were found in many donors.

Material: PBMCs. The receptor comes from a woman under 30 in good health and CMV-seropositive.

The CDR3 bases are TGTGCCAGCAGCTCAACCAGACAGGGGCGCGAGCAGTACTTC. Protein product: CASSSTRQGREQYF. The V gene is TRBV7-8, the J gene TRBJ2-7; 8 bases are shared with TRBD1. Germline-derived CDR1 and CDR2 are SGHVS and FQNEAQ. The CDR3 runs to 14 residues. The ends lost 4 bases at V and 6 bases at J; junction bases unmatched: 8. Full variable domain (rest looked up from reference TRBV7-8 and TRBJ2-7): GAGVSQSPRYKVAKRGQDVALRCDPISGHVSLFWYQQALGQGPEFLTYFQNEAQLDKSGLPSDRFFAERPEGSVSTLKIQRTQQEDSAVYLCASSSTRQGREQYFGPGTRLTVT.